This T cell receptor (beta chain) was found in a study of blood T cell repertoires in COVID-19. Study at large: Donors in the United States, Italy and Spain gave samples during acute or convalescent COVID-19. The analysed material was cDNA or gDNA that came from T cells, B-cell-depleted T cells, or PBMCs.

In assigning cohorts, the study relied on participant-reported clinical history. Per germline, CDR1 SGHAT and CDR2 FQNNGV. J was trimmed by 0 bases and V by 5 bases; bases with no gene match: 5. This CDR3 is built from 15 residues. How the authors handled the data: For nucleated cells, counts were estimated from reference gene primer amplification. Data came from immunoSEQ multiplex PCR; TCRdb stores just in-frame clones and leaves some out. From that table come the V and J calls and clone size; the DNA was used to work out D and trimming. Among 200,000 to 250,000 clones, approximately 80% were seen once, and the ten largest hold just under 9%.

The clonotype comes from a woman between 50 and 59 years old with acute COVID-19. This sequence joins TRBV11-2 and TRBJ2-7, with TRBD2 matching 9 bases. Sequencing was done on a sample of PBMCs or T cells enriched from blood (not recorded which). The CDR3 coding sequence is TGTGCCAGCAGCCCCCGACTAGCGGTCTCCTACGAGCAGTACTTC. It encodes CASSPRLAVSYEQYF.